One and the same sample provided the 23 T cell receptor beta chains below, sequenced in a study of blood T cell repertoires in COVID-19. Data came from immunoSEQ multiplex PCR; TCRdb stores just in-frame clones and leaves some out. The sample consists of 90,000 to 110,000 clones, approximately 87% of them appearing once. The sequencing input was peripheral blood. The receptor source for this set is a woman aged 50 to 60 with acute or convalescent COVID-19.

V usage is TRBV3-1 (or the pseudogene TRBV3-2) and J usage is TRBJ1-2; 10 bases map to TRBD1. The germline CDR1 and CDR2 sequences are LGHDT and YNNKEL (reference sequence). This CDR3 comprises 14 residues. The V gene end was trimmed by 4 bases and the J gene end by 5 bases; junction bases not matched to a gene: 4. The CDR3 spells CASSPGTGEYGYTF. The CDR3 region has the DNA TGTGCCAGCAGCCCCGGGACAGGGGAATATGGCTACACCTTC.

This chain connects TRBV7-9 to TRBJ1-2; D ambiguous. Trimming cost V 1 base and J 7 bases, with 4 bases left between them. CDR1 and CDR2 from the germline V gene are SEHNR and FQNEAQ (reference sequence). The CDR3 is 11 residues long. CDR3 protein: CASSLEAGYTF. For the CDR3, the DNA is TGTGCCAGCAGCTTAGAAGCTGGCTACACCTTC. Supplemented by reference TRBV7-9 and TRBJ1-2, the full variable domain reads DTGVSQNPRHKITKRGQNVTFRCDPISEHNRLYWYRQTLGQGPEFLTYFQNEAQLEKSRLLSDRFSAERPKGSFSTLEIQRTEQGDSAMYLCASSLEAGYTFGSGTRLTVV.

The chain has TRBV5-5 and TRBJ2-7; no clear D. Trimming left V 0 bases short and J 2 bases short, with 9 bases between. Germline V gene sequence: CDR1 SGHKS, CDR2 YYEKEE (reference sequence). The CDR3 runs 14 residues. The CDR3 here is CASSLGQITYEQYF. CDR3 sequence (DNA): TGTGCCAGCAGCTTGGGGCAGATTACCTACGAGCAGTACTTC.

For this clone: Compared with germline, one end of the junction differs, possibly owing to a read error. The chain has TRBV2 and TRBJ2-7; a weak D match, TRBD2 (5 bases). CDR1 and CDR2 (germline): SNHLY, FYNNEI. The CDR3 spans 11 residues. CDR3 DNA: TGTGCCAGCAGTGAAGCGCTTCGGGGAGCGTTC. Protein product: CASSEALRGAF.

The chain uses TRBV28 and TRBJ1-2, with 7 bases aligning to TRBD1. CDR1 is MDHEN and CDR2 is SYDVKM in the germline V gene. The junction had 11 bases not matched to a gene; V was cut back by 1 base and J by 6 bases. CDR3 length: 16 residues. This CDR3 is CASSLSSRGTSHGYTF. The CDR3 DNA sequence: TGTGCCAGCAGTTTATCCTCCAGGGGGACATCCCATGGCTACACCTTC.

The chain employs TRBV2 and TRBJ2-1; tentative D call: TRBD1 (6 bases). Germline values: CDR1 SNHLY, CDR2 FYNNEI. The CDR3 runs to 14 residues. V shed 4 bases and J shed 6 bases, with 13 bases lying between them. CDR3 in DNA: TGTGCCAGCAGTGCCCGGGCAGGGGTCAATGAGCAGTTCTTC. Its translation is CASSARAGVNEQFF.

The CDR3 DNA sequence: TGTGCCAGCAGCTTCCAGACAGGGGTTGCGGATGGCTACACCTTC. Protein product: CASSFQTGVADGYTF. The chain couples TRBV11-2 to TRBJ1-2; 8 bases are a match to TRBD1. With 3 bases clipped from V and 6 bases from J, the junction kept 9 bases outside the gene matches. CDR1 SGHAT and CDR2 FQNNGV come from the germline V gene. The CDR3 totals 15 residues. Complete variable domain (other parts from reference TRBV11-2 and TRBJ1-2): EAGVAQSPRYKIIEKRQSVAFWCNPISGHATLYWYQQILGQGPKLLIQFQNNGVVDDSQLPKDRFSAERLKGVDSTLKIQPAKLEDSAVYLCASSFQTGVADGYTFGSGTRLTVV.

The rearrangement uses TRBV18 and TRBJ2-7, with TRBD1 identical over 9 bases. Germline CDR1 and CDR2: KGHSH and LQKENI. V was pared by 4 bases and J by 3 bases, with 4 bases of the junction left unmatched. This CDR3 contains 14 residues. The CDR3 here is CASSQDRGGYEQYF. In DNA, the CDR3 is TGTGCCAGCTCACAGGACAGGGGAGGCTACGAGCAGTACTTC.

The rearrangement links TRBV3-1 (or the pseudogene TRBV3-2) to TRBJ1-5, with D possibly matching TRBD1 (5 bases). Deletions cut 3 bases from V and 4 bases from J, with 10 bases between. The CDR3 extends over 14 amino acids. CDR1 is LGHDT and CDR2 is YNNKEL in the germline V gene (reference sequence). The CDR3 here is CASSQGTSNQPQHF. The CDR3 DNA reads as TGTGCCAGCAGCCAGGGGACTTCTAATCAGCCCCAGCATTTT.

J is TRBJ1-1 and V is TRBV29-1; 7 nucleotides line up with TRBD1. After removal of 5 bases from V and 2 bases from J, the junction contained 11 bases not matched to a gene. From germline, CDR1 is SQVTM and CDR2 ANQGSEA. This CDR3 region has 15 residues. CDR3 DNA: TGCAGCGTTTTCCCCTCCGACAGGGACAACACTGAAGCTTTCTTT. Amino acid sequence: CSVFPSDRDNTEAFF. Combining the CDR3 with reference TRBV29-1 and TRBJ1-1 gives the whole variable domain SAVISQKPSRDICQRGTSLTIQCQVDSQVTMMFWYRQQPGQSLTLIATANQGSEATYESGFVIDKFPISRPNLTFSTLTVSNMSPEDSSIYLCSVFPSDRDNTEAFFGQGTRLTVV.

CDR3 loop: CASGGQAYEQYF. Written as DNA, the CDR3 is TGTGCCAGCGGGGGACAGGCCTACGAGCAGTACTTC. The chain couples TRBV11-2 to TRBJ2-7; 8 positions match TRBD1. There are 12 residues in the CDR3. Germline CDR1 is SGHAT and CDR2 is FQNNGV. After removal of 8 bases from V and 2 bases from J, the junction contained 2 bases not matched to a gene.

CDR3 loop: CASSLRQGGGTGELFF. The CDR3 nucleotides read TGCGCCAGCAGCCTAAGACAGGGTGGGGGAACCGGGGAGCTGTTTTTT. The chain is built from TRBV5-1 and TRBJ2-2, with TRBD1 matching over 7 bases. V was clipped by 4 bases and J by 5 bases; unmatched bases: 11. Germline V gene sequence: CDR1 SGHRS, CDR2 YFSETQ. The CDR3 loop spans 16 amino acids.

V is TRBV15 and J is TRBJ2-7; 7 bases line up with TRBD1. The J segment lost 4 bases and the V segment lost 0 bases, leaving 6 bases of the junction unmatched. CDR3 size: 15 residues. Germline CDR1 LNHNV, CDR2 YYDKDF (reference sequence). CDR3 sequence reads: CATSRDSGTAYEQYF. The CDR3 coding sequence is TGTGCCACCAGCAGAGACTCCGGGACAGCTTACGAGCAGTACTTC.

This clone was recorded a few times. The CDR3: CAWSGRDTQYF. The CDR3 DNA follows: TGTGCCTGGAGTGGTAGAGATACGCAGTATTTT. The chain is built from TRBV30 and TRBJ2-3; no definite D call. The V end was cut by 1 base, the J end by 5 bases, with 4 bases between. Germline loops: CDR1 GTSNPN, CDR2 SVGIG (reference sequence). CDR3 size: 11 residues.

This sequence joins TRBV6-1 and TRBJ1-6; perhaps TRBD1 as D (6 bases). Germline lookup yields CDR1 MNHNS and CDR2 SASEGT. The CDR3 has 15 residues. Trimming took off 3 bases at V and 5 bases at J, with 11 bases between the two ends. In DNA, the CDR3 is TGTGCCAGCAGTGATACTAGGGGGAATAATTCACCCCTCCACTTT. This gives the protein CASSDTRGNNSPLHF.

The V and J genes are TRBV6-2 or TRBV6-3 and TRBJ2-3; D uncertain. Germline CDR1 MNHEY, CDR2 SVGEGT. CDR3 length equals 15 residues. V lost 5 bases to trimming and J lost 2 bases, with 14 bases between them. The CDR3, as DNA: TGTGCCAGCAGTCCCCCCCAGAGGAACACAGATACGCAGTATTTT. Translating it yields CASSPPQRNTDTQYF.

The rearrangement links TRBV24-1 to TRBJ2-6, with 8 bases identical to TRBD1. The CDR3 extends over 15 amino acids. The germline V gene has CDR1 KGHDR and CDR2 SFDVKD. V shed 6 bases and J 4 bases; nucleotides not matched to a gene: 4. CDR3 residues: CATSRTGTGANVLTF. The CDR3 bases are TGTGCCACCAGTAGGACAGGGACCGGGGCCAACGTCCTGACTTTC.

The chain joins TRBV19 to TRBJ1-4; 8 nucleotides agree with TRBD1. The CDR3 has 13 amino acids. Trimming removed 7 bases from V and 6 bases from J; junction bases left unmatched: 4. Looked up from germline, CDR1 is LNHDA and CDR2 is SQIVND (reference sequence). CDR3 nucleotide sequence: TGTGCCAGTAAGGACAGGGACTATGAAAAACTGTTTTTT. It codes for CASKDRDYEKLFF.

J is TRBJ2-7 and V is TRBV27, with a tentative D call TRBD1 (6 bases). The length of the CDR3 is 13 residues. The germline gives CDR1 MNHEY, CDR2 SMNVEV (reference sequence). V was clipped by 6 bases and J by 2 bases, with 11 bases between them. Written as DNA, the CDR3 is TGTGCCAGCAGGAGAACAGGGACCTACGAGCAGTACTTC. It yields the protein CASRRTGTYEQYF.

The CDR3: CAWTSQQGAREAFF. Written as DNA, the CDR3 is TGTGCCTGGACTTCCCAACAGGGGGCGCGTGAGGCTTTCTTT. The chain combines TRBV30 with TRBJ1-1, with 9 positions matching TRBD1. Germline loops: CDR1 GTSNPN, CDR2 SVGIG (reference sequence). There are 14 residues in the CDR3. V shed 4 bases, J shed 11 bases, and the junction held 14 bases outside the gene matches. Variable domain in full (rest from reference TRBV30 and TRBJ1-1): SQTIHQWPATLVQPVGSPLSLECTVEGTSNPNLYWYRQAAGRGLQLLFYSVGIGQISSEVPQNLSASRPQDRQFILSSKKLLLSDSGFYLCAWTSQQGAREAFFGQGTRLTVV.

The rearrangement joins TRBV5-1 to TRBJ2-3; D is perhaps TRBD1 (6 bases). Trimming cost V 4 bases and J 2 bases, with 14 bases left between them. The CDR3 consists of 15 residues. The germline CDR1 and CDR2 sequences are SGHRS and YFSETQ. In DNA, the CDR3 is TGCGCCAGCAGCACCAGGGGCTACGCCACAGATACGCAGTATTTT. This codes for CASSTRGYATDTQYF. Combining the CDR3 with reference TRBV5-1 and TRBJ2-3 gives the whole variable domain KAGVTQTPRYLIKTRGQQVTLSCSPISGHRSVSWYQQTPGQGLQFLFEYFSETQRNKGNFPGRFSGRQFSNSRSEMNVSTLELGDSALYLCASSTRGYATDTQYFGPGTRLTVL.

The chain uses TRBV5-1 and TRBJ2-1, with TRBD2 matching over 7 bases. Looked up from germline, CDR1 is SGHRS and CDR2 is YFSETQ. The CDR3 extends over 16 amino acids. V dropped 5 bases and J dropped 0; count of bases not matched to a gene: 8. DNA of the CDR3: TGCGCCAGCAGACCCTCGAGCGGGGACTCCTACAATGAGCAGTTCTTC. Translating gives CASRPSSGDSYNEQFF.

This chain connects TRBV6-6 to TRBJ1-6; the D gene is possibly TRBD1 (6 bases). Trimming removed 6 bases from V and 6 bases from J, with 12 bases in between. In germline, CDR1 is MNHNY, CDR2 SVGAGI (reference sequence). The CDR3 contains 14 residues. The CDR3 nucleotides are TGTGCCAGCAGGGGCATGGGGGCTAATTCACCCCTCCACTTT. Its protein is CASRGMGANSPLHF.